This T cell receptor (beta chain) was sequenced during a study (dated by TCRdb to about 2015). Notes on the research overall: Whether tumor-infiltrating Tregs in breast cancer are recruited from blood Tregs or converted in situ from other CD4+ T cell subsets was tested. Broad study findings and their caveats: The larger-cohort validation was restricted to a single TCR beta V-J rearrangement rather than whole repertoires. The greatest overlap of tumor-infiltrating Treg TCR alpha and beta sequences was with tumor naive CD4+ T cells, followed next by blood naive CD4+ T cells. The TCR gene usage of tumor memory CD4+ T cells clustered together with blood and lymph node memory CD4+ cells and with lymph node naive CD4+ cells.

On this clonotype: Its antigen remains unidentified. Within one base of it there is no much larger clone, and no base qualities were kept.

Tregs were isolated as CD4+CD25+CD127-/low cells. Tregs, naive and memory CD4+ T cells from tumor, blood and ipsilateral draining lymph nodes of five breast cancer patients underwent full-length TCR alpha and beta sequencing. Tumor tissue and lymph nodes obtained by ipsilateral axillary dissection were perfused with PBS, cut into small pieces and digested using collagenase I and hyaluronidase. FACS confirmed that the sorted cell populations were more than 90% pure. From the cysteine up to the phenylalanine, the CDR3 has a length of 14 residues. Only CDR3 DNA remains: 42 bases, in frame from the first base. The germline V gene (reference sequence) supplies CDR1 MNHNY and CDR2 SVGAGI. V and J are truncated by 1 base and 0 bases respectively, leaving an intervening sequence of 4 bases. Full-length TCR variable regions were amplified by 5' RACE PCR using constant-region reverse primers, and then by semi-nested PCR using Nested Universal Primer A. The ReliaPrep RNA Cell Miniprep System was used to extract total RNA, which was then reverse transcribed into 5'RACE-ready cDNA with the SMARTer RACE 5'/3' Kit. Full-length TCR alpha and beta libraries were barcoded with multiplex adaptors and sequenced on an Illumina MiSeq. Processing in the source paper ran as follows. Sequencing data were pooled across the five patients for each of nine subset-tissue groups and compared by unsupervised clustering of TCR gene usage. The Morisita-Horn index, with shared sequences weighted by their contribution to each repertoire, was used to calculate repertoire similarity. TCRdb trimmed the raw reads at Q25, called clones with MiXCR and kept productive beta chains. For every CDR3 protein sequence, its rows merge into one entry that carries the most common genes and DNA. These V and J calls originate from TCRdb's pipeline instead of the authors' own analysis. The table for this sample lists 52,000 or so distinct CDR3 sequences; under 25% of them were counted only once. Of the sample, about 2.9% is held by the ten largest clones.

The origin of this receptor is a female donor with breast cancer. Sequencing used tumor-infiltrating Tregs sorted from the breast tumor. The rearranged segments are TRBV6-6 and TRBJ1-5, with the D gene call left open. The sequenced DNA: TGTGCCAGCAGTTACTTTGATAGCAATCAGCCCCAGCATTTT. This codes for CASSYFDSNQPQHF.